The 29 T cell receptor beta chains in this list originate from one sample, sequenced in a study of control samples from healthy donors and cancer patients. Method: immunoSEQ multiplex PCR; TCRdb's copy keeps in-frame clones and lacks some. In the table there are around 100,000 clones, 92% of which are singletons. Material: blood. The receptors stem from a woman between 18 and 30 years old in good health.

This chain connects TRBV21-1 to TRBJ1-4. TRBV21-1 is deemed a pseudogene. The CDR3 consists of 12 residues. CDR3: CASSKGGEKLFF. The CDR3 coding sequence is TGTGCCAGCAGCAAGGGGGGAGAAAAACTGTTTTTT.

The CDR3 region is CSVQRGGTDTQYF. CDR3 in DNA: TGCAGCGTACAGCGGGGGGGGACAGATACGCAGTATTTT. The chain joins TRBV29-1 to TRBJ2-3; 10 nucleotides align to TRBD2. CDR1 and CDR2 (germline): SQVTM, ANQGSEA. The J segment lost 3 bases and the V segment lost 6 bases, leaving 3 bases of the junction unmatched. The CDR3 has 13 amino acids.

V usage is TRBV3-1 (or the pseudogene TRBV3-2) and J usage is TRBJ1-4, with 11 positions matching TRBD1. Germline V gives CDR1 LGHDT, CDR2 YNNKEL (reference sequence). The CDR3 loop spans 21 amino acids. V was pared by 5 bases and J by 3 bases, with 20 bases of the junction left unmatched. CDR3 nucleotides: TGTGCCAGCAGCGAAAATGAATTTTCGGTCGGGACAGGGGGAGCTAATGAAAAACTGTTTTTT. Protein sequence: CASSENEFSVGTGGANEKLFF.

The rearrangement joins TRBV6-5 to TRBJ2-7; 10 nucleotides line up with TRBD2. With 2 bases clipped from V and 6 bases from J, the junction kept 4 bases outside the gene matches. From germline, CDR1 is MNHEY and CDR2 SVGAGI. This CDR3 is 14 amino acids long. CDR3 bases: TGTGCCAGCAGTTACGGGACTAGCGATACCGAGCAGTACTTC. Protein product: CASSYGTSDTEQYF.

This clone was seen a single time. This chain joins TRBV7-9 and TRBJ1-1; tentative D call: TRBD1 (5 bases). Germline assignment: CDR1 SEHNR and CDR2 FQNEAQ (reference sequence). This CDR3 comprises 14 residues. V lost 5 bases to trimming and J lost 3 bases, with 13 bases between them. CDR3: CASSLRDYDTEAFF. The CDR3 nucleotides read TGTGCCAGCAGCCTAAGGGACTATGACACTGAAGCTTTCTTT.

The rearrangement links TRBV21-1 to TRBJ1-1; TRBD1, the D gene given by the table, was not confirmed from the DNA. TRBV21-1 is deemed a pseudogene. The CDR3 sequence is 17 residues long. CDR3 bases: TGTGCCAGCAGCAGTTACGGGACAGGGGAAGGGGAGACTGAAGCTTTCTTT. This sequence encodes CASSSYGTGEGETEAFF.

Points on this clone: This specimen includes other DNA sequences encoding the same CDR3. The rearrangement links TRBV12-3 or TRBV12-4 to TRBJ2-2; 8 positions agree with TRBD1. The J segment lost 5 bases and the V segment lost 6 bases, leaving 2 bases of the junction unmatched. The CDR3 covers 13 residues. The CDR3 region has the DNA TGTGCCAGCAGGGACAGGGATACCGGGGAGCTGTTTTTT. This encodes CASRDRDTGELFF.

This chain connects TRBV6-5 to TRBJ1-5; D is undetermined. Germline V gives CDR1 MNHEY, CDR2 SVGAGI. V was trimmed by 3 bases and J by 6 bases, leaving 12 bases between them. The CDR3 is 14 amino acids. CDR3 amino acids: CASSYGPAGQPQHF. Written as DNA, the CDR3 is TGTGCCAGCAGTTATGGGCCGGCGGGTCAGCCCCAGCATTTT.

The rearrangement joins TRBV10-3 to TRBJ1-2; D gene unclear. Germline V gene data show CDR1 as ENHRY and CDR2 as SYGVKD. This CDR3 has 13 residues. The ends were cut back, 3 bases at V and 1 base at J, with 6 bases in the middle. CDR3 in DNA: TGTGCCATCAGTGATAAGGGTAACTATGGCTACACCTTC. Protein: CAISDKGNYGYTF.

This sequence joins TRBV6-1 and TRBJ1-4; D not certain. V lost 2 bases and J lost 7, with 17 bases in between. CDR3 length equals 16 residues. CDR1 is MNHNS and CDR2 is SASEGT in the germline V gene. The CDR3: CASSEPPPMAGEKLFF. The CDR3 DNA reads as TGTGCCAGCAGTGAACCCCCCCCGATGGCGGGTGAAAAACTGTTTTTT.

The CDR3 DNA follows: TGTGCCAGCAGTTTAAGTTTCCAGCCCCAGCATTTT. This sequence encodes CASSLSFQPQHF. The V and J genes are TRBV28 and TRBJ1-5; D not certain. V lost 2 bases and J 7 bases, leaving 6 bases between the germline ends. The germline gives CDR1 MDHEN, CDR2 SYDVKM. The CDR3 extends over 12 amino acids.

This rearrangement joins TRBV5-1 to TRBJ2-5; 9 bases are a match to TRBD1. The CDR3 sequence is 15 residues long. The trim removed 4 bases at V and 4 bases at J, leaving 8 bases unmatched. Germline V gene data show CDR1 as SGHRS and CDR2 as YFSETQ. Here the CDR3 reads CASSATPGQGETQYF. Here the CDR3 DNA reads TGCGCCAGCAGCGCTACCCCGGGACAGGGAGAGACCCAGTACTTC.

The chain employs TRBV19 and TRBJ1-3; D is uncertain. This CDR3 contains 14 residues. Trimming took 8 bases from V and 0 from J, leaving 11 bases between them. The germline gives CDR1 LNHDA, CDR2 SQIVND (reference sequence). CDR3 amino acids: CASLPLSSGNTIYF. For the CDR3, the DNA is TGTGCCAGTCTCCCACTGAGCTCTGGAAACACCATATATTTT.

The rearrangement uses TRBV27 and TRBJ1-1; D is perhaps TRBD1 (5 bases). Between the trimmed V and J ends, which lost 5 bases and 4 bases, there was a span of 11 bases. The CDR3 is made up of 13 amino acids. CDR1 is MNHEY and CDR2 is SMNVEV in the germline V gene (reference sequence). CDR3 nucleotide sequence: TGTGCCAGCAGTCATCTAGGGGTCACTGAAGCTTTCTTT. Amino acids: CASSHLGVTEAFF.

The gene calls are TRBV5-6 and TRBJ2-3; possible D gene TRBD2, 5 bases. Trimming pared 5 bases from V and 8 bases from J, leaving 21 bases between. The germline gives CDR1 SGHDT, CDR2 YYEEEE. The CDR3 contains 15 residues. The DNA of the CDR3 is TGTGCCAGCAGGCCGACTACTTACGGGTTAGTTACGCAGTATTTT. Translating it yields CASRPTTYGLVTQYF. Combining the CDR3 with reference TRBV5-6 and TRBJ2-3 gives the whole variable domain DAGVTQSPTHLIKTRGQQVTLRCSPKSGHDTVSWYQQALGQGPQFIFQYYEEEERQRGNFPDRFSGHQFPNYSSELNVNALLLGDSALYLCASRPTTYGLVTQYFGPGTRLTVL.

This rearrangement joins TRBV27 to TRBJ2-7; D is unresolved. V was trimmed by 5 bases and J by 5 bases, leaving 16 bases between them. Germline V CDR1 and CDR2: MNHEY, SMNVEV (reference sequence). The CDR3 has 14 residues. DNA for the CDR3: TGTGCCAGCAGTACCGGATGGGAAGCCGACGAGCAGTACTTC. Protein sequence: CASSTGWEADEQYF.

The rearrangement links TRBV7-6 to TRBJ2-7; 8 bases are shared with TRBD1. The CDR3 runs to 16 residues. The germline V gene has CDR1 SGHVS and CDR2 FNYEAQ. V was pared by 5 bases and J by 1 base, with 10 bases of the junction left unmatched. CDR3 region: CASSPTPTGVSYEQYF. The CDR3 DNA sequence: TGTGCCAGCAGCCCGACCCCGACAGGGGTATCCTACGAGCAGTACTTC.

This chain joins TRBV5-1 and TRBJ1-3; TRBD1 is a possible D gene (6 bases). V gave up 2 bases and J gave up 0 bases, with 12 bases separating them. Germline-derived CDR1 and CDR2 are SGHRS and YFSETQ. The CDR3 totals 16 residues. CDR3 region: CASSLGDRSSGNTIYF. The CDR3 DNA is TGCGCCAGCAGCTTAGGAGACAGGAGCTCTGGAAACACCATATATTTT. The full variable domain, completed using reference TRBV5-1 and TRBJ1-3, is KAGVTQTPRYLIKTRGQQVTLSCSPISGHRSVSWYQQTPGQGLQFLFEYFSETQRNKGNFPGRFSGRQFSNSRSEMNVSTLELGDSALYLCASSLGDRSSGNTIYFGEGSWLTVV.

This clone was recorded only once. The J gene is TRBJ2-2, the V gene TRBV10-3; possible D gene TRBD2, 6 bases. Germline CDR1 reads ENHRY; CDR2 reads SYGVKD. This CDR3 comprises 14 residues. V lost 11 bases and J 6 bases, leaving 19 bases between the germline ends. CDR3 region: CAATPSEVAGELFF. The CDR3 nucleotides read TGTGCCGCCACCCCTAGCGAAGTGGCCGGGGAGCTGTTTTTT.

This clone showed up just once. This chain joins TRBV5-1 and TRBJ2-2; no clear D gene. Trimming removed 4 bases from V and 1 base from J, with 8 bases in between. The length of the CDR3 is 14 residues. Germline V gene data show CDR1 as SGHRS and CDR2 as YFSETQ. Here the CDR3 DNA reads TGCGCCAGCAGCACAACTATGAACACCGGGGAGCTGTTTTTT. It translates to CASSTTMNTGELFF.

V is TRBV24-1 and J is TRBJ2-1, with D possibly matching TRBD1 (5 bases). The CDR3 is 14 amino acids. Germline V gene lookup returns CDR1 KGHDR and CDR2 SFDVKD. The V end was cut by 4 bases, the J end by 4 bases, with 10 bases between. CDR3 sequence (DNA): TGTGCCACCAGTGACTCTGGGGCTTACAATGAGCAGTTCTTC. Translation: CATSDSGAYNEQFF.

This chain links TRBV7-3 with TRBJ1-1, with D maybe TRBD1 (5 bases). V was pared by 0 bases and J by 5 bases, with 7 bases between. Germline V CDR1 and CDR2: SGHTA, FQGTGA. The CDR3 totals 13 residues. The CDR3 nucleotides are TGTGCCAGCAGCTTAACCAGGGCTACTGAAGCTTTCTTT. Its translation: CASSLTRATEAFF.

This clone has only one observation. V is TRBV27 and J is TRBJ1-5; possible D gene TRBD1, 5 bases. V dropped 6 bases and J dropped 3 bases, with 9 bases sitting between them. The CDR3 sequence is 13 residues long. The germline V gene has CDR1 MNHEY and CDR2 SMNVEV (reference sequence). DNA of the CDR3: TGTGCCAGCAGAACAGGTTTCAATCAGCCCCAGCATTTT. It codes for CASRTGFNQPQHF.

In this sample, this clone turned up once. The chain couples TRBV5-6 to TRBJ2-7, with D possibly being TRBD2 (6 bases). V was cut by 0 bases and J by 3 bases, with 19 bases left in between. This CDR3 contains 17 residues. CDR1 and CDR2 (germline): SGHDT, YYEEEE. This CDR3 is CASSLAGWAGGGYEQYF. Here the CDR3 DNA reads TGTGCCAGCAGCTTGGCAGGGTGGGCCGGGGGTGGCTACGAGCAGTACTTC. The whole variable domain, remainder taken from reference TRBV5-6 and TRBJ2-7, is DAGVTQSPTHLIKTRGQQVTLRCSPKSGHDTVSWYQQALGQGPQFIFQYYEEEERQRGNFPDRFSGHQFPNYSSELNVNALLLGDSALYLCASSLAGWAGGGYEQYFGPGTRLTVT.

This chain links TRBV7-3 with TRBJ2-7; 8 bases are shared with TRBD1. Germline V gene sequence: CDR1 SGHTA, CDR2 FQGTGA. The ends lost 2 bases at V and 1 base at J; junction bases unmatched: 4. The CDR3 has 15 residues. The CDR3 DNA sequence: TGTGCCAGCAGCTTAGGAACAGGGGGATCCTACGAGCAGTACTTC. Protein sequence: CASSLGTGGSYEQYF.

This rearrangement joins TRBV7-2 to TRBJ1-2, with TRBD1 matching over 7 bases. The germline gives CDR1 SGHTA, CDR2 FQGNSA. There are 13 residues in the CDR3. Trimming removed 5 bases from V and 3 bases from J; junction bases left unmatched: 3. The CDR3 protein is CASSPGTDYGYTF. In DNA, the CDR3 is TGTGCCAGCAGCCCCGGGACAGACTATGGCTACACCTTC.

In DNA, the CDR3 is TGTGCCAGCAGGTTACAGGGCTATAGCAATCAGCCCCAGCATTTT. It codes for CASRLQGYSNQPQHF. V and J are TRBV28 and TRBJ1-5; D is perhaps TRBD1 (6 bases). V was pared by 6 bases and J by 0 bases, with 12 bases between. This CDR3 comprises 15 residues. Per germline, CDR1 MDHEN and CDR2 SYDVKM. The entire variable domain, with the rest obtained from reference TRBV28 and TRBJ1-5, is as follows: DVKVTQSSRYLVKRTGEKVFLECVQDMDHENMFWYRQDPGLGLRLIYFSYDVKMKEKGDIPEGYSVSREKKERFSLILESASTNQTSMYLCASRLQGYSNQPQHFGDGTRLSIL.

CDR3 DNA: TGTGCCTGGAGTGCCCGACTAGCGGGGCTATACAATGAGCAGTTCTTC. Encoded protein: CAWSARLAGLYNEQFF. This chain uses TRBV30 with TRBJ2-1; TRBD2 matches at 11 bases. CDR3 size: 16 residues. J gave up 4 bases and V 1 base, and 6 bases lay outside the gene matches. Germline-derived CDR1 and CDR2 are GTSNPN and SVGIG (reference sequence).

The count of this clone is one. The chain combines TRBV28 with TRBJ1-2; no clear D gene. The V end lost 4 bases, the J end lost 8 bases, and 20 bases lay between the germline ends. CDR1 is MDHEN and CDR2 is SYDVKM in the germline V gene. This CDR3 has 15 residues. The DNA of the CDR3 is TGTGCCAGCAGTTCGCCGGGAGGCGAGAGAGGGGGCTACACCTTC. Amino acid sequence: CASSSPGGERGGYTF.